Here is one T cell receptor beta chain with its context. The CDR3 contains 17 residues. Germline V gene lookup returns CDR1 MGHRA and CDR2 YSYEKL. V gave up 1 base and J gave up 3 bases; unmatched junction bases: 11. Measured with immunoSEQ multiplex PCR; TCRdb has only the in-frame clones, and not every one. The sample carries tens of thousands of clones, 95% to 98% recorded once. The entry originates in a study of technical replicates of blood from a handful of donors. V and J are TRBV4-1 and TRBJ2-7; 8 bases line up with TRBD2. The TCR sequence derives from a human donor in good health. Sequencing was carried out using T cells isolated from PBMCs. Written as DNA, the CDR3 is TGCGCCAGCAGCCAAGCTGGGAAGCGGGAGCTGTTCTACGAGCAGTACTTC. The encoded protein is CASSQAGKRELFYEQYF.